Listed here are 2 T cell receptor beta chains from one sample, sequenced in a study of long-term antiretroviral therapy in people with HIV. The run of the v3.0 immunoSEQ assay was at survey level. The method was immunoSEQ multiplex PCR; TCRdb's version includes in-frame clones alone and lacks a portion of them. The repertoire holds approximately 9,600 clones, with 84% as singletons. This material consisted of unsorted PBMCs, taken 0.3 years before starting antiretroviral therapy. Receptor source: a man in his thirties or forties with HIV.

The V call is TRBV14, the J call TRBJ2-3, with unresolved D. The CDR3 length is 16 residues. The ends were cut back, 1 base at V and 4 bases at J, with 15 bases in the middle. Germline V gene sequence: CDR1 SGHDN, CDR2 FVKESK. CDR3 in amino acids: CASSQATGFWPDTQYF. In nucleotides, the CDR3 is TGTGCCAGCAGCCAAGCTACGGGCTTCTGGCCAGATACGCAGTATTTT.

This chain uses TRBV4-3 with TRBJ2-1; D remains ambiguous. Germline V CDR1 and CDR2: LGHNA, YSLEER. This CDR3 is built from 15 residues. Trimming removed 4 bases from V and 6 bases from J, with 16 bases in between. CDR3 in DNA: TGCGCCAGCAGCCCCCGTTTCCAGCCTCCCAATGAGCAGTTCTTC. It specifies CASSPRFQPPNEQFF.